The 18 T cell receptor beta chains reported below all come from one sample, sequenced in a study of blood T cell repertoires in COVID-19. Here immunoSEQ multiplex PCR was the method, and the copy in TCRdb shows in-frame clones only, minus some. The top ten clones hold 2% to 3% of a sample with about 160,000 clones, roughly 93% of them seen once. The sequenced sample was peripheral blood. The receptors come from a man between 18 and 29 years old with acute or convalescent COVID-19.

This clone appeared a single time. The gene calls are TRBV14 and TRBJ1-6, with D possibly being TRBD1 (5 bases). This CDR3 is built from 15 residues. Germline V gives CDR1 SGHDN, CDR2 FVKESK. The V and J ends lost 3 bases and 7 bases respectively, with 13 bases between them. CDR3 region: CASSHQQVGNSPLHF. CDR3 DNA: TGTGCCAGCAGCCATCAACAGGTTGGGAATTCACCCCTCCACTTT.

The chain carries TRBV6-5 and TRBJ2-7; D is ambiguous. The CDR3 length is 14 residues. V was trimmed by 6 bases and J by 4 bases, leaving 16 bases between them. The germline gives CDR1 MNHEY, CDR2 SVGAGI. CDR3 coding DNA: TGTGCCAGCAGCCCCCAGGCTTCATTATACGAGCAGTACTTC. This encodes CASSPQASLYEQYF.

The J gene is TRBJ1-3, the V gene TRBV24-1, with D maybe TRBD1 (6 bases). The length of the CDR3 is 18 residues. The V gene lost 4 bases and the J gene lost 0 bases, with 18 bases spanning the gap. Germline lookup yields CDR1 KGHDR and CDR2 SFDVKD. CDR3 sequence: CATSDCGYRAYSGNTIYF. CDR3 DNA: TGTGCCACCAGTGACTGCGGGTACAGGGCCTACTCTGGAAACACCATATATTTT.

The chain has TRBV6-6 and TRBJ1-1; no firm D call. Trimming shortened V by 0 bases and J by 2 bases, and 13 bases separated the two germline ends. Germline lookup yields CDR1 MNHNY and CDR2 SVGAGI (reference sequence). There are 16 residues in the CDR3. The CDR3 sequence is CASSYSKAQFNTEAFF. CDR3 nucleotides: TGTGCCAGCAGTTACTCGAAGGCACAGTTCAACACTGAAGCTTTCTTT.

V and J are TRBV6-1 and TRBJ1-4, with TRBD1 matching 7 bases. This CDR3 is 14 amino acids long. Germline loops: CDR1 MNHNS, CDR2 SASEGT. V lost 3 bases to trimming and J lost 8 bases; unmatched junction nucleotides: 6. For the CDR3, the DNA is TGTGCCAGCAGTGAGTACAGGGGTTGGGAAAAACTGTTTTTT. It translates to CASSEYRGWEKLFF.

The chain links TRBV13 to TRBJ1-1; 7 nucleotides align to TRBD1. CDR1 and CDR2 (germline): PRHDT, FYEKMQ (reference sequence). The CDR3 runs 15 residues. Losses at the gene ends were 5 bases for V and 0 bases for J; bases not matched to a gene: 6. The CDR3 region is CASSRMGQLNTEAFF. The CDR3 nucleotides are TGTGCCAGCAGCCGGATGGGACAGTTGAACACTGAAGCTTTCTTT.

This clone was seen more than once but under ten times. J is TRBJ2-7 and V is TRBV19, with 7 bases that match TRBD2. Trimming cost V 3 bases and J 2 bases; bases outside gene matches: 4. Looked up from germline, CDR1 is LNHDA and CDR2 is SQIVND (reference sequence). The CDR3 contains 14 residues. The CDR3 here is CASSISLAAYEQYF. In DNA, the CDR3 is TGTGCCAGTAGTATCTCTCTAGCGGCCTACGAGCAGTACTTC.

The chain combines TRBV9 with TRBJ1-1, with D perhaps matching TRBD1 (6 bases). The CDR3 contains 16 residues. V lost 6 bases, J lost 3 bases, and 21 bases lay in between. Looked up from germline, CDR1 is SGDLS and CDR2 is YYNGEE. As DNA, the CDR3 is TGTGCCAGCACTCTCTCACCTGGGACAACTTACACTGAAGCTTTCTTT. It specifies CASTLSPGTTYTEAFF.

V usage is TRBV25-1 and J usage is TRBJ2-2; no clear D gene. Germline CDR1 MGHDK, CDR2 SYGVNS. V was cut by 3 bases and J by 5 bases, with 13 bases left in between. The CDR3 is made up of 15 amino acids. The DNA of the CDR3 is TGTGCCAGCAGTGACGCATCAGGTGGGACCGGGGAGCTGTTTTTT. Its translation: CASSDASGGTGELFF. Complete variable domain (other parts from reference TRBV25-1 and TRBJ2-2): EADIYQTPRYLVIGTGKKITLECSQTMGHDKMYWYQQDPGMELHLIHYSYGVNSTEKGDLSSESTVSRIRTEHFPLTLESARPSHTSQYLCASSDASGGTGELFFGEGSRLTVL.

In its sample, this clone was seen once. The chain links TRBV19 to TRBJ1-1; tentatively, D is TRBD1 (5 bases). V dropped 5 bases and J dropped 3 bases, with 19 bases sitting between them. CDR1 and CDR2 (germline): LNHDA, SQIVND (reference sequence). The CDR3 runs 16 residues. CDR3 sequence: CASSPERKDRYTEAFF. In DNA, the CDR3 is TGTGCCAGTAGTCCGGAACGAAAAGACAGATACACTGAAGCTTTCTTT.

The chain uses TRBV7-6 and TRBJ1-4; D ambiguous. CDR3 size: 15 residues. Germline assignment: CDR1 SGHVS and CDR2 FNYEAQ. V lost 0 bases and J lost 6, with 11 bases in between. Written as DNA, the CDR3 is TGTGCCAGCAGCTTAGCGGGAGGATTGGATGAAAAACTGTTTTTT. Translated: CASSLAGGLDEKLFF.

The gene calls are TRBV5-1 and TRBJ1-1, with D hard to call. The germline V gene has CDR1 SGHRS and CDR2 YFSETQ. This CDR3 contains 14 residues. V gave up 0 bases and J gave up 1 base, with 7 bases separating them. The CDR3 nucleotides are TGCGCCAGCAGCTTGGAACTCCCGAACACTGAAGCTTTCTTT. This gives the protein CASSLELPNTEAFF.

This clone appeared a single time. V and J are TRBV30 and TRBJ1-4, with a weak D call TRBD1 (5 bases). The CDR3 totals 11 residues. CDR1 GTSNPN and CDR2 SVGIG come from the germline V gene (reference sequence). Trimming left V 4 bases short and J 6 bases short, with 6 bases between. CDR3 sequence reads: CAWMTDEKLFF. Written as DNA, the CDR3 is TGTGCCTGGATGACAGATGAAAAACTGTTTTTT.

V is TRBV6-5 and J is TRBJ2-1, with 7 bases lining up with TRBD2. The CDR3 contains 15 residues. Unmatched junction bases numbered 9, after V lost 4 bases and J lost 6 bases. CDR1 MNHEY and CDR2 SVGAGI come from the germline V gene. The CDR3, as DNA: TGTGCCAGCAGTTCTCAGCGGGATAGAGTCAATGAGCAGTTCTTC. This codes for CASSSQRDRVNEQFF.

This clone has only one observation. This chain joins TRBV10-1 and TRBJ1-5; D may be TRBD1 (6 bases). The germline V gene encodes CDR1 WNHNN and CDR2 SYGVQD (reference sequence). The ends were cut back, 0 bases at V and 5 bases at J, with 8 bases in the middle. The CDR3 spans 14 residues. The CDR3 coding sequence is TGCGCCAGCAGTGAGTCGAGGGGGTATCAGCCCCAGCATTTT. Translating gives CASSESRGYQPQHF.

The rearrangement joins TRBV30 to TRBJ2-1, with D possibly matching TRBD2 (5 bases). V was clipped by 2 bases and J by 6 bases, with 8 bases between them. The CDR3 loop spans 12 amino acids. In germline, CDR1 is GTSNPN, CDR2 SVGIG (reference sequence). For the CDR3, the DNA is TGTGCCTGGAGTCTGGACTTCAATGAGCAGTTCTTC. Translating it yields CAWSLDFNEQFF. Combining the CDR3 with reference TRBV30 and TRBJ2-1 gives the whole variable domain SQTIHQWPATLVQPVGSPLSLECTVEGTSNPNLYWYRQAAGRGLQLLFYSVGIGQISSEVPQNLSASRPQDRQFILSSKKLLLSDSGFYLCAWSLDFNEQFFGPGTRLTVL.

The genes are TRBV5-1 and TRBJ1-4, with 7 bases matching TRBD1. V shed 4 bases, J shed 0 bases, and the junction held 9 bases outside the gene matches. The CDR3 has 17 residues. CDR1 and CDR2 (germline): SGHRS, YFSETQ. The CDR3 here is CASSLGGQPATNEKLFF. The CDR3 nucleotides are TGCGCCAGCAGCCTGGGGGGACAGCCTGCAACTAATGAAAAACTGTTTTTT.

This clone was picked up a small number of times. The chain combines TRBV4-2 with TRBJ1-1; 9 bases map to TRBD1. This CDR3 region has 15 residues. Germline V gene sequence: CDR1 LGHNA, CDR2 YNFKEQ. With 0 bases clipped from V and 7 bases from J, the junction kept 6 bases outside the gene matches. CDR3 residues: CASSQDLGQGLEAFF. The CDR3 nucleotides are TGTGCCAGCAGCCAAGATTTGGGACAGGGTCTTGAAGCTTTCTTT.